These T cell receptor beta chains were read from a single sample in a study of molecular identifiers for immune sequencing clone quantification. Using its own MiXCR run on the PCR reads, TCRdb lists one record per CDR3 protein. The sample lists roughly 93,000 distinct CDR3 sequences; 15% to 20% were seen once. Sequenced: naive CD8+ T cells from blood, with Jurkat cell RNA spiked in. These receptors were obtained from a human donor in good health. Some libraries in this study had Jurkat cell RNA spiked in. Both conserved end residues are part of each CDR3. Each record gives: CDR3 protein, CDR3 DNA, clone size, V gene, D gene, J gene. D genes are given only for firm matches. Expanded clones are given a class, and other clones once, few, many or no size at all.

CDR3aa: CASSGGEGRFVTEAFF; CDR3nt: TGCGCCAGCAGCGGGGGGGAGGGGCGATTTGTCACTGAAGCTTTCTTT; abundance: many; v_gene: TRBV4-3; d_gene: .; j_gene: TRBJ1-1
CDR3aa: CASSFHGGLDQPQHF; CDR3nt: TGTGCCAGCAGCTTCCACGGGGGCTTAGACCAGCCCCAGCATTTT; abundance: many; v_gene: TRBV11-2; d_gene: .; j_gene: TRBJ1-5
CDR3aa: CASSQDRYAGDEQFF; CDR3nt: TGCGCCAGCAGCCAAGATAGGTACGCGGGAGATGAGCAGTTCTTC; abundance: .; v_gene: TRBV4-3; d_gene: TRBD2; j_gene: TRBJ2-1
CDR3aa: CASFGPTYEQYF; CDR3nt: TGTGCCAGCTTCGGTCCTACCTACGAGCAGTACTTC; abundance: many; v_gene: TRBV18; d_gene: .; j_gene: TRBJ2-7
CDR3aa: CASGLGVSGTQYF; CDR3nt: TGTGCTAGTGGTTTGGGGGTTTCGGGTACGCAGTATTTT; abundance: many; v_gene: TRBV12-5; d_gene: .; j_gene: TRBJ2-3
CDR3aa: CASSSTQGAIETQYF; CDR3nt: TGTGCCAGCAGCTCAACCCAGGGGGCCATTGAGACCCAGTACTTC; abundance: many; v_gene: TRBV7-9; d_gene: TRBD1; j_gene: TRBJ2-5
CDR3aa: CSVDGVGLGTDTQYF; CDR3nt: TGCAGCGTTGATGGAGTGGGGCTTGGGACAGATACGCAGTATTTT; abundance: many; v_gene: TRBV29-1; d_gene: .; j_gene: TRBJ2-3
CDR3aa: CASSATSGGALGTQYF; CDR3nt: TGTGCCAGCAGCGCAACTAGCGGGGGGGCCTTAGGTACGCAGTATTTT; abundance: few; v_gene: TRBV7-2; d_gene: TRBD2; j_gene: TRBJ2-3
CDR3aa: CASSYSATGYEQYF; CDR3nt: TGTGCCAGCAGTTACTCGGCCACCGGTTACGAGCAGTACTTC; abundance: few; v_gene: TRBV6-2/TRBV6-3; d_gene: .; j_gene: TRBJ2-7
CDR3aa: CATSDLDRYNEQFF; CDR3nt: TGTGCCACCAGTGATTTGGACAGGTACAATGAGCAGTTCTTC; abundance: many; v_gene: TRBV24-1; d_gene: .; j_gene: TRBJ2-1
CDR3aa: CASSLSGQNTGELFF; CDR3nt: TGTGCCAGCAGTTTATCCGGACAGAACACCGGGGAGCTGTTTTTT; abundance: many; v_gene: TRBV28; d_gene: .; j_gene: TRBJ2-2
CDR3aa: CASGLVPGGEAFF; CDR3nt: TGTGCTAGTGGTTTGGTACCGGGGGGAGAAGCTTTCTTT; abundance: many; v_gene: TRBV12-5; d_gene: .; j_gene: TRBJ1-1
CDR3aa: CASSGQGVHEQYF; CDR3nt: TGTGCCAGCAGCGGACAGGGGGTCCACGAGCAGTACTTC; abundance: many; v_gene: TRBV28; d_gene: TRBD1; j_gene: TRBJ2-7
CDR3aa: CATSDSWTGKGIVQETQYF; CDR3nt: TGTGCCACCAGTGATTCCTGGACAGGGAAAGGAATAGTCCAAGAGACCCAGTACTTC; abundance: many; v_gene: TRBV24-1; d_gene: TRBD1; j_gene: TRBJ2-5
CDR3aa: CASSLDLGVSSYEQYF; CDR3nt: TGTGCCAGCAGCTTAGATTTAGGAGTCAGCTCCTACGAGCAGTACTTC; abundance: many; v_gene: TRBV7-9; d_gene: .; j_gene: TRBJ2-7
CDR3aa: CARQADTSYEQYF; CDR3nt: TGTGCCAGACAGGCTGACACCTCCTACGAGCAGTACTTC; abundance: once; v_gene: TRBV2; d_gene: .; j_gene: TRBJ2-7
CDR3aa: CASSLRQYNEQFF; CDR3nt: TGTGCCAGCAGCTTACGACAGTACAATGAGCAGTTCTTC; abundance: many; v_gene: TRBV11-2; d_gene: .; j_gene: TRBJ2-1
CDR3aa: CASSHPSEGLDTQYF; CDR3nt: TGTGCCAGCAGCCACCCCTCGGAGGGCCTAGATACGCAGTATTTT; abundance: many; v_gene: TRBV3-1; d_gene: .; j_gene: TRBJ2-3
CDR3aa: CASSLSEDYEQYF; CDR3nt: TGTGCCAGCAGCTTATCGGAGGACTACGAGCAGTACTTC; abundance: many; v_gene: TRBV7-9; d_gene: .; j_gene: TRBJ2-7
CDR3aa: CASSPTPSGRDTQYF; CDR3nt: TGTGCCAGCAGTCCCACCCCTAGCGGGAGGGATACGCAGTATTTT; abundance: .; v_gene: TRBV27; d_gene: TRBD2; j_gene: TRBJ2-3
CDR3aa: CASSLGWAKENTEAFF; CDR3nt: TGTGCCAGCAGCTTAGGGTGGGCGAAAGAGAACACTGAAGCTTTCTTT; abundance: many; v_gene: TRBV7-9; d_gene: .; j_gene: TRBJ1-1
CDR3aa: CASRGQLHYGYTF; CDR3nt: TGTGCCAGCAGGGGACAACTACACTATGGCTACACCTTC; abundance: many; v_gene: TRBV5-6; d_gene: .; j_gene: TRBJ1-2
CDR3aa: CASRPYTGNTEAFF; CDR3nt: TGTGCCAGCAGACCTTATACAGGGAACACTGAAGCTTTCTTT; abundance: many; v_gene: TRBV6-2/TRBV6-3; d_gene: .; j_gene: TRBJ1-1
CDR3aa: CASSQAGSGGYEPYF; CDR3nt: TGCGCCAGCAGCCAAGCCGGGTCAGGGGGTTACGAGCCGTACTTC; abundance: .; v_gene: TRBV4-3; d_gene: TRBD1; j_gene: TRBJ2-7
CDR3aa: CSVDPKGQGPSEQFF; CDR3nt: TGCAGCGTTGATCCTAAGGGACAGGGGCCGTCTGAGCAGTTCTTC; abundance: .; v_gene: TRBV29-1; d_gene: TRBD1; j_gene: TRBJ2-1
CDR3aa: CASSLHGGSSEAFF; CDR3nt: TGTGCCAGCAGCTTGCATGGAGGAAGCAGTGAAGCTTTCTTT; abundance: many; v_gene: TRBV7-8; d_gene: .; j_gene: TRBJ1-1
CDR3aa: CASSLDRDDQPQHF; CDR3nt: TGTGCCAGCAGTTTGGACAGAGACGATCAGCCCCAGCATTTT; abundance: .; v_gene: TRBV6-2/TRBV6-3; d_gene: .; j_gene: TRBJ1-5
CDR3aa: CAWSVLRTPYGYTF; CDR3nt: TGTGCCTGGAGTGTACTGCGGACACCTTATGGCTACACCTTC; abundance: many; v_gene: TRBV30; d_gene: .; j_gene: TRBJ1-2
CDR3aa: CAWIPRDSYGYTF; CDR3nt: TGTGCCTGGATACCCCGGGACAGCTATGGCTACACCTTC; abundance: many; v_gene: TRBV30; d_gene: TRBD1; j_gene: TRBJ1-2
CDR3aa: CASSVTDSGQETQYF; CDR3nt: TGTGCCAGCAGCGTGACAGATAGTGGCCAAGAGACCCAGTACTTC; abundance: many; v_gene: TRBV9; d_gene: .; j_gene: TRBJ2-5
CDR3aa: CASSPGISSYNEQFF; CDR3nt: TGTGCCAGCAGTCCCGGGATAAGCTCCTACAATGAGCAGTTCTTC; abundance: many; v_gene: TRBV13; d_gene: .; j_gene: TRBJ2-1
CDR3aa: CASSPPATDTQYF; CDR3nt: TGTGCCAGCAGCCCCCCGGCCACAGATACGCAGTATTTT; abundance: many; v_gene: TRBV7-9; d_gene: .; j_gene: TRBJ2-3
CDR3aa: CASSVVSSWDTEAFF; CDR3nt: TGTGCCAGCAGCGTAGTTAGCAGTTGGGACACTGAAGCTTTCTTT; abundance: many; v_gene: TRBV9; d_gene: .; j_gene: TRBJ1-1
CDR3aa: CASTHSSSYYEQYF; CDR3nt: TGTGCCAGCACCCACAGTAGTTCGTACTACGAGCAGTACTTC; abundance: many; v_gene: TRBV2; d_gene: .; j_gene: TRBJ2-7
CDR3aa: CASSSSWVNNEQFF; CDR3nt: TGTGCCAGCAGTTCGAGCTGGGTTAACAATGAGCAGTTCTTC; abundance: many; v_gene: TRBV27; d_gene: .; j_gene: TRBJ2-1
CDR3aa: CASSLGQGSSQPQHF; CDR3nt: TGTGCCAGCAGCTTAGGACAGGGTAGCTCTCAGCCCCAGCATTTT; abundance: many; v_gene: TRBV7-9; d_gene: TRBD1; j_gene: TRBJ1-5
CDR3aa: CASSSPGSGEKLFF; CDR3nt: TGTGCCAGCAGCTCGCCTGGATCTGGGGAAAAACTGTTTTTT; abundance: .; v_gene: TRBV7-9; d_gene: .; j_gene: TRBJ1-4
CDR3aa: CASSQDWLADNTGELFF; CDR3nt: TGCGCCAGCAGCCAAGATTGGCTAGCGGATAACACCGGGGAGCTGTTTTTT; abundance: once; v_gene: TRBV4-3; d_gene: TRBD2; j_gene: TRBJ2-2
CDR3aa: CASGYYSPLHF; CDR3nt: TGTGCTAGTGGTTATTATTCACCCCTCCACTTT; abundance: .; v_gene: TRBV12-5; d_gene: .; j_gene: TRBJ1-6
CDR3aa: CASIDRDLSYEQYF; CDR3nt: TGTGCCAGCATAGACCGGGACCTCAGCTACGAGCAGTACTTC; abundance: many; v_gene: TRBV2; d_gene: .; j_gene: TRBJ2-7
CDR3aa: CAPTGTPDTYNEQFF; CDR3nt: TGTGCCCCTACTGGGACTCCAGATACATACAATGAGCAGTTCTTC; abundance: many; v_gene: TRBV24-1; d_gene: .; j_gene: TRBJ2-1
CDR3aa: CAWTLGAESTDTQYF; CDR3nt: TGTGCCTGGACCTTAGGAGCGGAGAGCACAGATACGCAGTATTTT; abundance: many; v_gene: TRBV30; d_gene: .; j_gene: TRBJ2-3
CDR3aa: CASSAATGNQPQHF; CDR3nt: TGTGCCAGCAGCGCCGCGACGGGCAATCAGCCCCAGCATTTT; abundance: .; v_gene: TRBV13; d_gene: .; j_gene: TRBJ1-5
CDR3aa: CASSYSSWGQRNTEAFF; CDR3nt: TGTGCCAGCAGTTACTCGAGTTGGGGCCAGCGGAACACTGAAGCTTTCTTT; abundance: many; v_gene: TRBV6-5; d_gene: .; j_gene: TRBJ1-1
CDR3aa: CSVEGTSDRGATGELFF; CDR3nt: TGCAGCGTTGAGGGCACCTCAGACAGGGGTGCCACCGGGGAGCTGTTTTTT; abundance: many; v_gene: TRBV29-1; d_gene: TRBD1; j_gene: TRBJ2-2
CDR3aa: CAISDQYTEAFF; CDR3nt: TGTGCCATCAGTGATCAGTACACTGAAGCTTTCTTT; abundance: many; v_gene: TRBV10-3; d_gene: .; j_gene: TRBJ1-1